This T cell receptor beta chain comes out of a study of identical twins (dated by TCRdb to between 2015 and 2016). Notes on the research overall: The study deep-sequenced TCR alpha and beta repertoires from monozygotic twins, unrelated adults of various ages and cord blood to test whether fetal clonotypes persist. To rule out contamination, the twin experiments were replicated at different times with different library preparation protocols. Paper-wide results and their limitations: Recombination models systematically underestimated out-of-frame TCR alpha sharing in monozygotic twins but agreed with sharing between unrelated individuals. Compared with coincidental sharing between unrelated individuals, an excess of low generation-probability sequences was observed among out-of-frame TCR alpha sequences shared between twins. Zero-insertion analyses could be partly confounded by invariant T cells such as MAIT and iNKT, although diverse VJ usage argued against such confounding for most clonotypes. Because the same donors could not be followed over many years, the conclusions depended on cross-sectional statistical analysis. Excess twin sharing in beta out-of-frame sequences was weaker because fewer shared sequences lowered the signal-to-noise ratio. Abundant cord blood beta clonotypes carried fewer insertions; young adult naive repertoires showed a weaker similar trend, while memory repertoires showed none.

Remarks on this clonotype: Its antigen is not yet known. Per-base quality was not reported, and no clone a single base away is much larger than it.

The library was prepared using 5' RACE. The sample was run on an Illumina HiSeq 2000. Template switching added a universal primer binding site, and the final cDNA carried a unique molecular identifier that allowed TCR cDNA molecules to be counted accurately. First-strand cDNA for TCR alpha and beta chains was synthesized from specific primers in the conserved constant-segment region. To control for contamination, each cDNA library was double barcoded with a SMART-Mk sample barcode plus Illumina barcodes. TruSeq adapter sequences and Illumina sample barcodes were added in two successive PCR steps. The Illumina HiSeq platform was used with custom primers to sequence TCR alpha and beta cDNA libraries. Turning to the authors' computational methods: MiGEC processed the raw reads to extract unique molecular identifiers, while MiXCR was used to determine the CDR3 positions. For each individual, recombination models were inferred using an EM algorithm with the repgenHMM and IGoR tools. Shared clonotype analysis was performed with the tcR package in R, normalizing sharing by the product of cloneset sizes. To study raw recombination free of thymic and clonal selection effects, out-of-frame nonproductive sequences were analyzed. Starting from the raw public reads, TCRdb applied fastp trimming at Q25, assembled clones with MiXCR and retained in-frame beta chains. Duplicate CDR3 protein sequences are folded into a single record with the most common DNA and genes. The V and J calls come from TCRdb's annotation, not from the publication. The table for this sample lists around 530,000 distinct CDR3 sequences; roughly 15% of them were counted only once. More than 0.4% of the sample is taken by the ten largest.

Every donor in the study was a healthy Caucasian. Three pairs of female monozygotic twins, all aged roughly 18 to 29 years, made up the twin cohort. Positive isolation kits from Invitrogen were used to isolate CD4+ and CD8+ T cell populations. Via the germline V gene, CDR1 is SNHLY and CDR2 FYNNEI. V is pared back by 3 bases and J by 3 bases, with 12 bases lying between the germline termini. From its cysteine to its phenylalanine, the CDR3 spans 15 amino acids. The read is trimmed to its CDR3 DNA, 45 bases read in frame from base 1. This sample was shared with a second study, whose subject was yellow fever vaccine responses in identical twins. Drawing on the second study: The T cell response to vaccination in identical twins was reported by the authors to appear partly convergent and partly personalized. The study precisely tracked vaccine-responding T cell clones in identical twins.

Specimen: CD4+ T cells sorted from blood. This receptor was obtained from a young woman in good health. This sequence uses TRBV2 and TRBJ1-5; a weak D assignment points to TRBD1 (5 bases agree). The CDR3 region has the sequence CASSDLGLPNQPQHF. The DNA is TGTGCCAGCAGTGATTTGGGGCTCCCCAATCAGCCCCAGCATTTT.